This T cell receptor beta chain was found in a study of neurological immune-mediated disorders. TCRdb redid the calling of the 5' RACE reads with MiXCR, one entry per CDR3 protein. The sample contains 65,000 to 75,000 distinct CDR3 sequences, approximately 5% of which appear only once. This clonotype occurred many times. The CDR3 is 15 amino acids. Germline CDR1 reads DFQATT; CDR2 reads SNEGSKA (reference sequence). J lost 0 bases, V lost 3 bases, and 7 bases had no gene match. The sequencing input was PBMCs. The clonotype comes from a woman aged 70 to 79 with multiple sclerosis. The chain couples TRBV20-1 to TRBJ1-2; 7 nucleotides match TRBD1. The CDR3 region is CSASSYRGANYGYTF. CDR3 nucleotides: TGCAGTGCTAGCTCCTACAGGGGAGCTAACTATGGCTACACCTTC.